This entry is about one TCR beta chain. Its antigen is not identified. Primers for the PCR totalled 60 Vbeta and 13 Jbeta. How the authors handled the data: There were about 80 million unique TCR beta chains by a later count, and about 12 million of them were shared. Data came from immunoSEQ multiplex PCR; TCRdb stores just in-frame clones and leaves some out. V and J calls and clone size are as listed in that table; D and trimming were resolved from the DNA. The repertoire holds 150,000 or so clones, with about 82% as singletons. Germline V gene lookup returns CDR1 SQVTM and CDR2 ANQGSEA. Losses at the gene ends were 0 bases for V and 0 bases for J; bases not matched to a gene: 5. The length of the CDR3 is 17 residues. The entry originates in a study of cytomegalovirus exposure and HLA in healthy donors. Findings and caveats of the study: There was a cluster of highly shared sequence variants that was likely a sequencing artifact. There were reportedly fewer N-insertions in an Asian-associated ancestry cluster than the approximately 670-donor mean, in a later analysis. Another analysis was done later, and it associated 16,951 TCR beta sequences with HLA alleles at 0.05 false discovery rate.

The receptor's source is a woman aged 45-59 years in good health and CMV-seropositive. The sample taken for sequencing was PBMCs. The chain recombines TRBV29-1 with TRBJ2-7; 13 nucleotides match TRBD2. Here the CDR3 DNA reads TGCAGCGTTGAAGATTGGACTAGCGGGAGAAGCTCCTACGAGCAGTACTTC. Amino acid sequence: CSVEDWTSGRSSYEQYF.